This T cell receptor (beta chain) was identified in a study of tumor and adjacent non-tumor tissue in lung cancer. Turning to the study itself: On average, productive TCRbeta reads reached roughly 4.2 million per sample. Overall study findings and caveats: Normal lung showed higher cumulative top 100 clone frequency than tumor.

This clonotype was observed at least ten times. Antigen specificity is unknown. The template was RNA from unsorted bulk tissue. More than 3 cm separated this lung sample from the edge of the tumor. This CDR3 region has 14 residues. Between the trimmed V and J ends, which lost 5 bases and 5 bases, there was a span of 15 bases. Germline V gene lookup returns CDR1 SEHNR and CDR2 FQNEAQ (reference sequence). TCRbeta libraries were built with three rounds of nested PCR, modified from ARM-PCR. TCRdb passed the multiplex PCR reads through MiXCR, listing each CDR3 protein once. The data show 35,000 to 55,000 distinct CDR3 sequences, more than 60% seen once.

The specimen was distant non-tumor lung tissue. The rearrangement joins TRBV7-9 to TRBJ2-5, with D maybe TRBD1 (6 bases). This sequence was found in a woman between 40 and 50 years old with non-small cell lung cancer. CDR3 sequence: CASSPDSSAETQYF. Written as DNA, the CDR3 is TGTGCCAGCAGCCCGGACAGTAGTGCGGAGACCCAGTACTTC.